These T cell receptor beta chains were read from a single sample in a study of beta chain features in type 1 diabetes. TCRdb's table, derived via immunoSEQ multiplex PCR, lists solely in-frame clones and lacks some. The sample records about 930,000 clones, roughly a sixth being singletons. The sample taken for sequencing was naive CD4+ T cells from blood. The receptors were sampled from a woman aged 18-29 years in good health. Both conserved end residues are part of each CDR3. Each record gives: clone size, V gene, D gene, J gene, CDR3 protein, CDR3 DNA. A D gene is named only where the DNA matches it firmly. The size entry is marked missing in some rows and otherwise reads once, few, many or a size class.

size: .
V: TRBV10-3
D: TRBD2
J: TRBJ2-1
CDR3: CAISESVGLAGANEQFF
DNA: TGTGCCATCAGTGAGTCCGTGGGACTAGCGGGGGCCAATGAGCAGTTCTTC

size: .
V: TRBV10-3
D: TRBD1
J: TRBJ1-2
CDR3: CAISDSVQTGAGYGYTF
DNA: TGTGCCATCAGTGACTCCGTTCAGACAGGGGCAGGCTATGGCTACACCTTC

size: .
V: TRBV7-3
D: .
J: TRBJ2-3
CDR3: CASSLGPRYTDTQYF
DNA: TGTGCCAGCAGCTTAGGTCCAAGGTACACAGATACGCAGTATTTT

size: .
V: TRBV5-1
D: .
J: TRBJ2-1
CDR3: CASSFGTSSYNEQFF
DNA: TGCGCCAGCAGCTTTGGGACTTCCTCCTACAATGAGCAGTTCTTC

size: few
V: TRBV15
D: .
J: TRBJ1-1
CDR3: CATSRVGANTEAFF
DNA: TGTGCCACCAGCAGAGTTGGGGCGAACACTGAAGCTTTCTTT

size: .
V: TRBV28
D: TRBD1
J: TRBJ2-6
CDR3: CASFAGTGSSGANVLTF
DNA: TGTGCCAGCTTTGCCGGGACAGGGAGCTCTGGGGCCAACGTCCTGACTTTC

size: .
V: TRBV27
D: TRBD1
J: TRBJ1-2
CDR3: CASSWKGTGGVYGYTF
DNA: TGTGCCAGCAGTTGGAAAGGGACAGGGGGTGTCTATGGCTACACCTTC

size: .
V: TRBV2
D: .
J: TRBJ1-1
CDR3: CASSPEGQYTEAFF
DNA: TGTGCCAGCAGCCCAGAAGGACAGTACACTGAAGCTTTCTTT

size: few
V: TRBV10-3
D: .
J: TRBJ2-3
CDR3: CAISRISTDTQYF
DNA: TGTGCCATCAGTCGAATTTCTACAGATACGCAGTATTTT

size: .
V: TRBV7-6
D: .
J: TRBJ2-2
CDR3: CASSLVFTGELFF
DNA: TGTGCCAGCAGCTTAGTGTTCACCGGGGAGCTGTTTTTT

size: .
V: TRBV2
D: .
J: TRBJ1-1
CDR3: CASRENRAVNTEAFF
DNA: TGTGCCAGCAGGGAGAACAGGGCTGTGAACACTGAAGCTTTCTTT

size: .
V: TRBV9
D: .
J: TRBJ2-2
CDR3: CASSVSAVASTGELFF
DNA: TGTGCCAGCAGCGTTTCAGCGGTCGCGAGCACCGGGGAGCTGTTTTTT

size: .
V: TRBV27
D: TRBD2
J: TRBJ2-7
CDR3: CASRPTSGLAGYEQYF
DNA: TGTGCCAGCAGGCCCACCTCAGGACTAGCGGGATACGAGCAGTACTTC

size: .
V: TRBV27
D: TRBD2
J: TRBJ2-7
CDR3: CASSSPTSGRYEQYF
DNA: TGTGCCAGCAGTTCCCCCACTAGCGGGAGATACGAGCAGTACTTC

size: .
V: TRBV5-1
D: .
J: TRBJ2-1
CDR3: CASSRTGPEQFF
DNA: TGCGCCAGCAGCCGAACAGGGCCTGAGCAGTTCTTC

size: .
V: TRBV29-1
D: .
J: TRBJ2-1
CDR3: CSGWGSSYNEQFF
DNA: TGCAGCGGTTGGGGGAGCTCCTACAATGAGCAGTTCTTC

size: once
V: TRBV4-1
D: .
J: TRBJ2-5
CDR3: CASSQVGSSVGETQYF
DNA: TGCGCCAGCAGCCAAGTAGGGTCTAGCGTTGGGGAGACCCAGTACTTC

size: .
V: TRBV27
D: .
J: TRBJ2-1
CDR3: CASSLFGEDEQFF
DNA: TGTGCCAGCAGTTTGTTTGGGGAGGATGAGCAGTTCTTC

size: .
V: TRBV21-1
D: .
J: TRBJ2-1
CDR3: CASPPGECNEQFF
DNA: TGTGCCAGCCCCCCTGGGGAGTGCAATGAGCAGTTCTTC

size: .
V: TRBV25-1
D: .
J: TRBJ2-1
CDR3: CASSAYSNNEQFF
DNA: TGTGCCAGCAGTGCTTACAGTAACAATGAGCAGTTCTTC

size: many
V: TRBV27
D: TRBD2
J: TRBJ2-6
CDR3: CASSWLAGAGANVLTF
DNA: TGTGCCAGCAGTTGGCTGGCGGGAGCTGGGGCCAACGTCCTGACTTTC